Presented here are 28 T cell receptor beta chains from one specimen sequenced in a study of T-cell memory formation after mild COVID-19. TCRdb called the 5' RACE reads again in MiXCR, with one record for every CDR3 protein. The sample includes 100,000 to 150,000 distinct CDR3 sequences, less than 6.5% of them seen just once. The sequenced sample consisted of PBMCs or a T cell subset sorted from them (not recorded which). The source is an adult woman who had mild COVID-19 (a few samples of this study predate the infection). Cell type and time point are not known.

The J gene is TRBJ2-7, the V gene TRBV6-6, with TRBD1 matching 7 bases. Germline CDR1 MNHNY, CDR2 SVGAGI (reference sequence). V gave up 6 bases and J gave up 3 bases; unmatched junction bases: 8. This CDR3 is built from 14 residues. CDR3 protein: CASSGGQVDYEQYF. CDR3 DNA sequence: TGTGCCAGCAGCGGCGGACAGGTTGACTACGAGCAGTACTTC.

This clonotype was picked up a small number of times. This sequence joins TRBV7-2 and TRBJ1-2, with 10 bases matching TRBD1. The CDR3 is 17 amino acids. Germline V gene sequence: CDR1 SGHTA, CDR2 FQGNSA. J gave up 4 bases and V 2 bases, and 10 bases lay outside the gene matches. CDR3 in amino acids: CASSLWDRGPTTYGYTF. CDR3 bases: TGTGCCAGCAGCTTATGGGACAGGGGCCCTACCACCTATGGCTACACCTTC.

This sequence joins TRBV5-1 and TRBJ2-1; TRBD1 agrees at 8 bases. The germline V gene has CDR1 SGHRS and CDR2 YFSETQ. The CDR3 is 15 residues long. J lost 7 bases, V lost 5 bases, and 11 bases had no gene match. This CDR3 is CASSLGFRGRNEQFF. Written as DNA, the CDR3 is TGCGCCAGCAGTCTTGGATTCAGGGGGCGGAATGAGCAGTTCTTC.

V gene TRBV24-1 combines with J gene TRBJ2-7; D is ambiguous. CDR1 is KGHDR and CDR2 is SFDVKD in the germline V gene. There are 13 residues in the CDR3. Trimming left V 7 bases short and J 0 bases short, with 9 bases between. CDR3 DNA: TGTGCCACCAGCGCAGGCAACTCCTACGAGCAGTACTTC. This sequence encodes CATSAGNSYEQYF.

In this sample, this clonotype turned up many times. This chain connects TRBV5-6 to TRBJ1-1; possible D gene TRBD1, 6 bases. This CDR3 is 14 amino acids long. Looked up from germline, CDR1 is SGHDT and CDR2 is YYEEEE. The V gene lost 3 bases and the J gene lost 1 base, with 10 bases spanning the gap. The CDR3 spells CASSSLDRNTEAFF. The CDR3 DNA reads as TGTGCCAGCAGCTCCCTGGACAGGAACACTGAAGCTTTCTTT.

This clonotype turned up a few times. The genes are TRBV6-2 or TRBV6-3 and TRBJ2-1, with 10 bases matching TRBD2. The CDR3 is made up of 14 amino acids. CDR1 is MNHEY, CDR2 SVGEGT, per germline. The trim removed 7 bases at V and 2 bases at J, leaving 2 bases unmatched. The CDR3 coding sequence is TGTGCCAGCAATCTAGCGGGGGCCTACAATGAGCAGTTCTTC. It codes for CASNLAGAYNEQFF.

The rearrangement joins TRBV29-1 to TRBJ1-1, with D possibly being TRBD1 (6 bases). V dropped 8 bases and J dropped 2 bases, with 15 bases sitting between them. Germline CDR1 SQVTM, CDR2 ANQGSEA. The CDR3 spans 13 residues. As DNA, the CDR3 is TGCAGCATGTCCGGACAGCTAAACACTGAAGCTTTCTTT. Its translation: CSMSGQLNTEAFF.

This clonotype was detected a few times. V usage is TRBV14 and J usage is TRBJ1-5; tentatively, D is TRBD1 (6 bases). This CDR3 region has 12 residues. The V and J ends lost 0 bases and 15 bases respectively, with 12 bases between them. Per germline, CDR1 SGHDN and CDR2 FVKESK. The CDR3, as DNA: TGTGCCAGCAGCCAAGACAGGGGAAGAATGCATTTT. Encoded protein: CASSQDRGRMHF. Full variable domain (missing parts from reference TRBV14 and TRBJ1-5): EAGVTQFPSHSVIEKGQTVTLRCDPISGHDNLYWYRRVMGKEIKFLLHFVKESKQDESGMPNNRFLAERTGGTYSTLKVQPAELEDSGVYFCASSQDRGRMHFGDGTRLSIL.

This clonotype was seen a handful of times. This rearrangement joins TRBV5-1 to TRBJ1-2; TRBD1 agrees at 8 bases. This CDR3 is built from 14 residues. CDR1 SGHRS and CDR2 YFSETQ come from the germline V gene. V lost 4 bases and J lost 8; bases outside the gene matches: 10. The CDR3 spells CASSPPDRVEGYTF. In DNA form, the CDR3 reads TGCGCCAGCAGCCCCCCGGACAGGGTTGAGGGCTACACCTTC.

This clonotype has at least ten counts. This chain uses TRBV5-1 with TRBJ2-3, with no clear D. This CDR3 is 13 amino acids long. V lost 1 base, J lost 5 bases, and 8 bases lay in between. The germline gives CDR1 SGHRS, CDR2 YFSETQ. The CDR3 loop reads CASSLFRGDTQYF. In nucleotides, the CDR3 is TGCGCCAGCAGCTTGTTTCGCGGAGATACGCAGTATTTT.

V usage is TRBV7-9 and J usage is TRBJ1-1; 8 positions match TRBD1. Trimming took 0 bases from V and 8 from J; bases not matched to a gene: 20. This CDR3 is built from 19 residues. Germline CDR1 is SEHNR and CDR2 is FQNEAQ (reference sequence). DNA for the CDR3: TGTGCCAGCAGCTTAGCCGCCGGGACAGGATCCTACGGCCAGCAAGAAGCTTTCTTT. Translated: CASSLAAGTGSYGQQEAFF. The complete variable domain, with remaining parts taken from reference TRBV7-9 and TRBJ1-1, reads DTGVSQNPRHKITKRGQNVTFRCDPISEHNRLYWYRQTLGQGPEFLTYFQNEAQLEKSRLLSDRFSAERPKGSFSTLEIQRTEQGDSAMYLCASSLAAGTGSYGQQEAFFGQGTRLTVV.

CDR3 residues: CASSLRTGGAYEQYF. The DNA of the CDR3 is TGTGCCAGCAGTCTCAGGACAGGCGGGGCCTACGAGCAGTACTTC. The chain links TRBV12-3 or TRBV12-4 to TRBJ2-7; D may be TRBD1 (7 bases). The CDR3 runs 15 residues. Trimming took 5 bases from V and 2 from J, leaving 16 bases between them.

CDR3 nucleotides: TGTGCCAGCAGTCCGGGTGGGGGGCCGGTCGGGGAGCTGTTTTTT. It specifies CASSPGGGPVGELFF. The chain combines TRBV28 with TRBJ2-2; D possibly matches TRBD1 or TRBD2 (6 bases each). Between the trimmed V and J ends, which lost 5 bases and 7 bases, there was a span of 17 bases. CDR3 length: 15 residues. Germline V gene data show CDR1 as MDHEN and CDR2 as SYDVKM.

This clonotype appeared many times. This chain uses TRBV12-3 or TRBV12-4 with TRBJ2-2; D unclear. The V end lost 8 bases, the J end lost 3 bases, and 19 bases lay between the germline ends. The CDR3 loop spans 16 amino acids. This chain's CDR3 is CASSSPDQADTGELFF. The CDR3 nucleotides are TGTGCCAGCTCCTCCCCGGACCAGGCCGACACCGGGGAGCTGTTTTTT.

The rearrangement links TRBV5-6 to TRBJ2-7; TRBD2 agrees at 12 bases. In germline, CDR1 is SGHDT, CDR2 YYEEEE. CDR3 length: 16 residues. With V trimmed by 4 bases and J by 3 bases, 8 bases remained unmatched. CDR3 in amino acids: CASSAPGLAGLYEQYF. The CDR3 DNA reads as TGTGCCAGCAGCGCTCCGGGACTAGCGGGTCTCTACGAGCAGTACTTC.

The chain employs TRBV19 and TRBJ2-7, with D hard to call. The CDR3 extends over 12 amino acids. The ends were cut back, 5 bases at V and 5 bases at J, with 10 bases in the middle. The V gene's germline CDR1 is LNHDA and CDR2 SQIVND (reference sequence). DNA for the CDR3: TGTGCCAGTAGTCGGCAGGCCAACGAGCAGTACTTC. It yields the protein CASSRQANEQYF.

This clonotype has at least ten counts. Here the CDR3 reads CATPGDRAFNYGYTF. CDR3 DNA sequence: TGTGCCACCCCGGGGGACAGGGCATTTAACTATGGCTACACCTTC. This chain links TRBV28 with TRBJ1-2; 9 bases fit TRBD1. CDR3 length equals 15 residues. The germline V gene encodes CDR1 MDHEN and CDR2 SYDVKM. After removal of 10 bases from V and 1 base from J, the junction contained 10 bases not matched to a gene.

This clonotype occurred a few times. DNA of the CDR3: TGTGCCAGCTCACCACCTATGTCGGGACGGAATGAAGCTTTCTTT. As protein: CASSPPMSGRNEAFF. The V gene is TRBV18, the J gene TRBJ1-1; D may be TRBD1 (5 bases). V lost 0 bases, J lost 7 bases, and 15 bases lay in between. The CDR3 spans 15 residues. The germline V gene has CDR1 KGHSH and CDR2 LQKENI.

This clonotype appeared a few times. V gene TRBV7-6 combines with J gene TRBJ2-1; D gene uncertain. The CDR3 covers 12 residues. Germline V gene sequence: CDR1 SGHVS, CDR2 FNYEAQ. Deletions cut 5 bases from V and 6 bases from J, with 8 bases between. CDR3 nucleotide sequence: TGTGCCAGCAGCACGGGCCTCAATGAGCAGTTCTTC. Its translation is CASSTGLNEQFF.

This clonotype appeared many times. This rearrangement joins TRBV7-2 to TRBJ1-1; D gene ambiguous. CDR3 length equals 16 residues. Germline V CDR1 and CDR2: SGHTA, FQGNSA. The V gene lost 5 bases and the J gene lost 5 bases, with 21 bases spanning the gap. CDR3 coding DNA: TGTGCCAGCAGCAGCCCCTTCTCGGGGAGGAGGACTGAAGCTTTCTTT. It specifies CASSSPFSGRRTEAFF.

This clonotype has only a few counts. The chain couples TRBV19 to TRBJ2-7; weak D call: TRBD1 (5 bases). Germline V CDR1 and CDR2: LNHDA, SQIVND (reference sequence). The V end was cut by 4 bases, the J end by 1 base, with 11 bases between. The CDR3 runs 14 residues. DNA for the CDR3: TGTGCCAGTAGTACCGACAGTTTTTCCTACGAGCAGTACTTC. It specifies CASSTDSFSYEQYF.

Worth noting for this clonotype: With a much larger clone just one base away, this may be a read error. CDR3 sequence (DNA): TGTGCCAGCAGTCTCAGACTAGCGGGAATACAAGAGACCCATTACTTC. As protein: CASSLRLAGIQETHYF. This rearrangement joins TRBV12-3 or TRBV12-4 to TRBJ2-5; TRBD2 agrees at 11 bases. There are 16 residues in the CDR3.

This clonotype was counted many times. CDR3 nucleotides: TGTGCCAGCAGCTCCCTAGACTACAGGGTGTCCTACAATGAGCAGTTCTTC. Protein: CASSSLDYRVSYNEQFF. J is TRBJ2-1 and V is TRBV7-3; perhaps TRBD1 as D (6 bases). Trimming took off 4 bases at V and 1 base at J, with 17 bases between the two ends. CDR3 size: 17 residues. Germline loops: CDR1 SGHTA, CDR2 FQGTGA.

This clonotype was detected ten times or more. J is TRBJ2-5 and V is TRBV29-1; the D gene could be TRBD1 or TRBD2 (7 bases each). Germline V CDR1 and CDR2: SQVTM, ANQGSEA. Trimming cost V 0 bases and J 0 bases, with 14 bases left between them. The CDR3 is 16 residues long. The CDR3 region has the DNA TGCAGCGTTGAAGAGGGAGGGGGCACGTACCAAGAGACCCAGTACTTC. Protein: CSVEEGGGTYQETQYF.

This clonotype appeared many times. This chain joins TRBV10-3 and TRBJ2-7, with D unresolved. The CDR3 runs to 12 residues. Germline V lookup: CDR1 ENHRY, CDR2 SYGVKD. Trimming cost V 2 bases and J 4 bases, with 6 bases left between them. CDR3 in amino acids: CAISEGNYEQYF. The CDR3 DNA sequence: TGTGCCATCAGTGAGGGGAATTACGAGCAGTACTTC.

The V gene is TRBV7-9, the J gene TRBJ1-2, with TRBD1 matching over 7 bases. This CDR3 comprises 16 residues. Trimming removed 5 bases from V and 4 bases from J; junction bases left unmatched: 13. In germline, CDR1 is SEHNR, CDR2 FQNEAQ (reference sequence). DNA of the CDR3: TGTGCCAGCAGCGACGATGACAGGGCCGTTCCCTATGGCTACACCTTC. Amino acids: CASSDDDRAVPYGYTF.

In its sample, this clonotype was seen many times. The DNA of the CDR3 is TGCGCCAGCAGCCAAAGCGGGGGGCAAGAGACCCAGTACTTC. As protein: CASSQSGGQETQYF. J is TRBJ2-5 and V is TRBV4-1, with TRBD2 matching over 9 bases. CDR1 is MGHRA and CDR2 is YSYEKL in the germline V gene. The CDR3 extends over 14 amino acids. V was clipped by 2 bases and J by 2 bases; unmatched bases: 0.

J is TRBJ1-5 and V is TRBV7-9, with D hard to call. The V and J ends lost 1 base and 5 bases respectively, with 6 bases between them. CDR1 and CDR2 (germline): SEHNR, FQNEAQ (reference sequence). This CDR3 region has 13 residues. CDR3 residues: CASSLERDQPQHF. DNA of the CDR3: TGTGCCAGCAGCTTAGAGAGGGATCAGCCCCAGCATTTT.